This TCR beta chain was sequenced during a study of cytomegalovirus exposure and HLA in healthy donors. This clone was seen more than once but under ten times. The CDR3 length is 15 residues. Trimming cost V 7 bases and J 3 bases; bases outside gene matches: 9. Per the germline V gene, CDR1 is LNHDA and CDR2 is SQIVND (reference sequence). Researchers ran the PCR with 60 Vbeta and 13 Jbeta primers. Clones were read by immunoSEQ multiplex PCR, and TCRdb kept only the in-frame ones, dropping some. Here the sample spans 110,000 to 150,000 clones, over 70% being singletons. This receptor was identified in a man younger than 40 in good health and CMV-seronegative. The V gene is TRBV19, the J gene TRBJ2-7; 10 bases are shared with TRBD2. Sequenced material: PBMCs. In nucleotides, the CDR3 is TGTGCCAGTACCCCTAGCGGGGGCCGGGTCTACGAGCAGTACTTC. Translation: CASTPSGGRVYEQYF.